These T cell receptor beta chains were read from a single sample in a study of T cells after yellow fever vaccination. TCRdb reanalysed the 5' RACE reads using MiXCR and keeps one entry per CDR3 protein. Among approximately 150,000 distinct CDR3 sequences listed, about 7.7% were seen once. Material: CD4+ T cells sorted from PBMCs, obtained 5 days after the yellow fever booster vaccination. The receptors stem from a man aged 25 to 40 who received the YFV17D yellow fever vaccine. Both conserved end residues are part of each CDR3. The order of the fields is J gene, CDR3 length, V gene, clone size, D gene, CDR3 protein, CDR3 DNA. The D gene is left open where the match is weak. Expanded clones get a size class; other rows say once, few or many, or leave the size out.

TRBJ1-5 | 17 | TRBV5-1 | many | TRBD1 | CASSLESPGQGNQPQHF | TGCGCCAGCAGCTTGGAATCCCCGGGACAGGGCAATCAGCCCCAGCATTTT
TRBJ1-4 | 13 | TRBV29-1 | NA | NA | CSVDKGRGEKLFF | TGCAGCGTTGACAAGGGGAGGGGAGAAAAACTGTTTTTT
TRBJ2-1 | 16 | TRBV5-1 | many | TRBD2 | CASSLEAGGPGDEQFF | TGCGCCAGCAGCTTGGAGGCGGGAGGGCCTGGAGATGAGCAGTTCTTC
TRBJ2-1 | 16 | TRBV15 | many | TRBD2 | CATSRDGTSGRDEQFF | TGTGCCACCAGCAGAGATGGGACTAGCGGGAGAGACGAGCAGTTCTTC
TRBJ2-7 | 14 | TRBV20-1 | many | TRBD2 | CSARQLAGAYEQYF | TGCAGTGCTAGACAACTAGCGGGGGCTTACGAGCAGTACTTC
TRBJ2-2 | 16 | TRBV7-2 | few | TRBD2 | CASSLAAGTSPGELFF | TGTGCCAGCAGCTTGGCAGCGGGAACCTCTCCCGGGGAGCTGTTTTTT
TRBJ2-5 | 15 | TRBV20-1 | many | NA | CSARFAREPQETQYF | TGCAGTGCTAGGTTTGCCCGGGAACCCCAAGAGACCCAGTACTTC
TRBJ2-1 | 14 | TRBV18 | many | NA | CASSPIRSANEQFF | TGTGCCAGCTCACCAATCAGGTCGGCCAATGAGCAGTTCTTC
TRBJ2-1 | 13 | TRBV5-5 | many | NA | CASSSVGLEEQFF | TGTGCCAGCAGCTCTGTAGGGTTGGAGGAGCAGTTCTTC
TRBJ1-5 | 17 | TRBV12-3/TRBV12-4 | few | TRBD1 | CASSLTFGGQGNQPQHF | TGTGCCAGCAGCCTTACCTTCGGGGGACAGGGAAATCAGCCCCAGCATTTT
TRBJ2-7 | 13 | TRBV20-1 | many | TRBD1 | CSARKTGSYEQYF | TGCAGTGCTAGAAAGACAGGGTCCTACGAGCAGTACTTC
TRBJ2-3 | 16 | TRBV7-9 | many | TRBD2 | CASSAGLASYTDTQYF | TGTGCCAGCAGCGCCGGACTAGCGAGCTACACAGATACGCAGTATTTT
TRBJ2-1 | 13 | TRBV6-2/TRBV6-3 | many | NA | CASSKDGYNEQFF | TGTGCCAGCAGTAAGGACGGGTACAATGAGCAGTTCTTC
TRBJ2-7 | 16 | TRBV6-5 | many | NA | CASSSQGWGRSYEQYF | TGTGCCAGCAGTTCCCAAGGGTGGGGTCGCTCCTACGAGCAGTACTTC
TRBJ1-5 | 14 | TRBV5-4 | NA | NA | CASSLDPGSQPQHF | TGTGCCAGCAGCTTGGACCCCGGGAGCCAGCCCCAGCATTTT